Listed below are T cell receptor beta chains from one sample, sequenced in a study of cytomegalovirus exposure and HLA in healthy donors. Assay: immunoSEQ multiplex PCR; the TCRdb copy retains only in-frame clones and omits some. The sample yields around 170,000 clones, over 65% seen once. Sequenced input: PBMCs. The source is a woman aged 45-65 years in good health and CMV-seropositive. CDR3s include the opening cysteine and the closing phenylalanine or tryptophan. D genes are given only for firm matches. Where a row states a size, it is once, few, many or the class of an expanded clone; other rows omit it.

J gene | clone size | D gene | V gene | CDR3 protein | CDR3 DNA
TRBJ1-6 | - | - | TRBV4-1 | CASSQDPQGYRKWYSPLHF | TGCGCCAGCAGCCAAGACCCCCAGGGGTACAGGAAATGGTACTCACCCCTCCACTTT
TRBJ2-5 | - | - | TRBV5-5 | CASSLAGNTGQETQYF | TGTGCCAGCAGCTTGGCCGGGAACACCGGACAAGAGACCCAGTACTTC
TRBJ1-1 | once | TRBD1 | TRBV5-1 | CASSYEQGLHTEAFF | TGCGCCAGCAGCTATGAACAGGGGTTACACACTGAAGCTTTCTTT
TRBJ1-2 | - | TRBD1 | TRBV9 | CASSPQDRGGYGYTF | TGTGCCAGCAGCCCCCAGGACAGGGGGGGCTATGGCTACACCTTC
TRBJ1-5 | - | TRBD1 | TRBV13 | CASSYRGLGNQPQHF | TGTGCCAGCAGCTACAGGGGTCTCGGCAATCAGCCCCAGCATTTT
TRBJ1-1 | - | - | TRBV6-6 | CASSHRVSTEAFF | TGTGCCAGCAGCCACAGGGTAAGCACTGAAGCTTTCTTT
TRBJ1-2 | - | - | TRBV4-1 | CASSQDGNRAHYGYTF | TGCGCCAGCAGCCAAGACGGCAACAGGGCCCACTATGGCTACACCTTC
TRBJ2-1 | - | TRBD2 | TRBV6-1 | CASSETPGLEGAQFF | TGTGCCAGCAGTGAAACGCCGGGACTAGAGGGTGCGCAGTTCTTC
TRBJ1-5 | - | - | TRBV21-1 | CASSKEKSDRASNQPQHF | TGTGCCAGCAGCAAAGAGAAGTCGGACAGGGCCAGCAATCAGCCCCAGCATTTT
TRBJ1-1 | few | TRBD1 | TRBV4-3 | CASRQTGGTNTEAFF | TGCGCCAGCAGGCAGACAGGGGGGACGAACACTGAAGCTTTCTTT
TRBJ2-3 | - | - | TRBV10-2 | CASRGIAVASTDTQYF | TGCGCCAGCAGAGGTATAGCGGTTGCCAGCACAGATACGCAGTATTTT
TRBJ2-1 | - | - | TRBV7-2 | CASSLRVYNEQFF | TGTGCCAGCAGCTTACGTGTCTACAATGAGCAGTTCTTC
TRBJ1-6 | - | - | TRBV7-2 | CASSLVAGVNSPLHF | TGTGCCAGCAGCTTAGTTGCAGGGGTGAATTCACCCCTCCACTTT
TRBJ2-3 | - | TRBD1 | TRBV19 | CASSIEGTGTDTQYF | TGTGCCAGTAGTATAGAGGGGACAGGCACAGATACGCAGTATTTT
TRBJ2-6 | few | - | TRBV30 | CAWSRDSGANVLTF | TGTGCCTGGAGTCGGGACTCTGGGGCCAACGTCCTGACTTTC
TRBJ2-2 | - | TRBD2 | TRBV6-5 | CASRTGLAAPGELFF | TGTGCCAGCAGAACGGGACTAGCGGCCCCCGGGGAGCTGTTTTTT
TRBJ2-5 | once | TRBD1 | TRBV7-7 | CASSLQGTETQYF | TGTGCTAGCAGCTTACAGGGGACAGAGACCCAGTACTTC
TRBJ2-1 | few | TRBD2 | TRBV5-1 | CASSSGTSGGGEQFF | TGCGCCAGCAGCTCCGGGACTAGCGGGGGCGGAGAGCAGTTCTTC
TRBJ1-2 | - | - | TRBV6-5 | CASSPDSRGGYTF | TGTGCCAGCAGTCCGGACAGTCGGGGTGGCTACACCTTC
TRBJ1-1 | once | - | TRBV7-9 | CASSLALTGENTEAFF | TGTGCCAGCAGCTTAGCGCTAACAGGCGAGAACACTGAAGCTTTCTTT
TRBJ1-1 | - | - | TRBV7-2 | CASSFRVKREAFF | TGTGCCAGCAGCTTTCGGGTGAAGAGGGAAGCTTTCTTT
TRBJ2-1 | - | - | TRBV27 | CASIRNSKQFF | TGTGCCAGCATCAGGAACTCTAAGCAGTTCTTC
TRBJ1-1 | - | TRBD1 | TRBV5-1 | CASSSRDRGLTEAFF | TGCGCCAGCAGCTCCCGGGACAGGGGGCTCACTGAAGCTTTCTTT
TRBJ1-6 | - | TRBD1 | TRBV28 | CASSFPTGTGSYNSPLHF | TGTGCCAGCAGTTTTCCTACCGGGACAGGTAGTTATAATTCACCCCTCCACTTT
TRBJ1-3 | - | TRBD1 | TRBV7-9 | CASRAEVGRGHGNTIYF | TGTGCCAGCAGGGCCGAGGTTGGCAGGGGGCATGGAAACACCATATATTTT
TRBJ2-5 | few | - | TRBV5-1 | CASSSQETQYF | TGCGCCAGCAGCTCGCAAGAGACCCAGTACTTC
TRBJ2-3 | - | - | TRBV9 | CASSVATLGRGTDTQYF | TGTGCCAGCAGCGTAGCTACGTTGGGCAGGGGCACAGATACGCAGTATTTT
TRBJ1-2 | - | TRBD1 | TRBV19 | CASSLPTGVGLYGYTF | TGTGCCAGTAGTTTGCCGACAGGGGTCGGACTATATGGCTACACCTTC
TRBJ2-7 | once | TRBD2 | TRBV7-2 | CASSLQRGPTYEQYF | TGTGCCAGCAGCTTACAGCGGGGTCCTACCTACGAGCAGTACTTC
TRBJ2-2 | - | - | TRBV4-2 | CASKARVVTGELFF | TGTGCCAGCAAGGCCAGGGTAGTCACCGGGGAGCTGTTTTTT
TRBJ2-2 | few | TRBD1 | TRBV15 | CATSSGQGVTGGELFF | TGTGCCACCAGCAGCGGACAGGGGGTAACGGGCGGGGAGCTGTTTTTT
TRBJ2-7 | - | TRBD2 | TRBV28 | CASSLGGSFPYEQYF | TGTGCCAGCAGTCTGGGAGGGAGCTTTCCCTACGAGCAGTACTTC
TRBJ1-1 | once | TRBD1 | TRBV19 | CASSTRPDRGNTEAFF | TGTGCCAGTAGTACCCGCCCCGACAGGGGGAACACTGAAGCTTTCTTT
TRBJ1-2 | once | - | TRBV19 | CASSHKGGTYGYTF | TGTGCCAGTAGCCACAAAGGGGGAACCTATGGCTACACCTTC
TRBJ1-1 | once | TRBD1 | TRBV13 | CASSTTGLGTEAFF | TGTGCCAGCAGCACGACAGGGTTAGGGACTGAAGCTTTCTTT
TRBJ1-2 | - | - | TRBV15 | CATSPRPTGFYYGYTF | TGTGCCACCAGCCCACGGCCGACAGGCTTTTACTATGGCTACACCTTC
TRBJ1-1 | - | - | TRBV9 | CASSLPDTMNTEAFF | TGTGCCAGCAGCTTGCCTGACACCATGAACACTGAAGCTTTCTTT
TRBJ2-3 | - | - | TRBV2 | CASKRDPTDTQYF | TGTGCCAGCAAGCGAGATCCCACAGATACGCAGTATTTT
TRBJ1-6 | - | TRBD1 | TRBV19 | CASSIVGTGKAWRNSPLHF | TGTGCCAGTAGTATAGTAGGGACAGGGAAGGCCTGGCGGAATTCACCCCTCCACTTT
TRBJ2-5 | - | TRBD1 | TRBV6-5 | CASRWGQGIQETQYF | TGTGCCAGCAGATGGGGACAGGGGATCCAAGAGACCCAGTACTTC
TRBJ1-6 | - | - | TRBV7-2 | CASTNRAPPLHF | TGTGCCAGCACAAACAGGGCGCCACCCCTCCACTTT
TRBJ1-4 | - | - | TRBV5-1 | CASRRSGTTNEKPFF | TGCGCCAGCAGGCGATCAGGGACAACTAATGAAAAACCGTTTTTT
TRBJ1-5 | - | - | TRBV6-5 | CASSYSNGQPQHF | TGTGCCAGCAGTTACTCGAACGGTCAGCCCCAGCATTTT
TRBJ1-6 | - | - | TRBV10-3 | CAISAGQVGSPLHF | TGTGCCATCAGTGCTGGGCAGGTCGGTTCACCCCTCCACTTT
TRBJ2-3 | - | - | TRBV18 | CASSLRQLTSTDTQYF | TGTGCCAGCTCACTCAGACAGTTAACTAGCACAGATACGCAGTATTTT
TRBJ1-1 | few | - | TRBV6-5 | CASSTGSTEAFF | TGTGCCAGCAGTACAGGGTCCACTGAAGCTTTCTTT
TRBJ2-3 | - | TRBD1 | TRBV7-9 | CASSFGQGGTDTQYF | TGTGCCAGCAGCTTTGGACAGGGCGGCACAGATACGCAGTATTTT
TRBJ1-1 | - | TRBD1 | TRBV27 | CASSKGNRGYNTEAFF | TGTGCCAGCTCGAAAGGGAACAGGGGATACAACACTGAAGCTTTCTTT
TRBJ2-1 | - | TRBD2 | TRBV7-3 | CASSLELAGTNEQFF | TGTGCCAGCAGCTTAGAACTAGCGGGGACCAATGAGCAGTTCTTC
TRBJ2-7 | few | - | TRBV7-9 | CASSVATGTYEQYF | TGTGCCAGCAGCGTCGCTACAGGGACCTACGAGCAGTACTTC
TRBJ2-7 | - | TRBD1 | TRBV4-2 | CASSQDIGQGDYEQYF | TGTGCCAGCAGCCAAGATATCGGACAGGGGGACTACGAGCAGTACTTC
TRBJ2-5 | - | TRBD2 | TRBV7-3 | CASRQGAGGLETQYF | TGTGCCAGCAGACAAGGGGCGGGGGGGCTGGAGACCCAGTACTTC